The next 24 T cell receptor beta chains were all read from a single sample in a study of T cells after yellow fever vaccination. One entry per CDR3 protein results from TCRdb running MiXCR on the 5' RACE reads. Of some 250,000 distinct CDR3 sequences in the sample, approximately 3.8% were seen once. This specimen was PBMCs, taken 15 days after the yellow fever booster vaccination. The source of these receptors is a man between 18 and 29 years old who received the YFV17D yellow fever vaccine.

This clonotype was counted ten times or more. The chain uses TRBV6-6 and TRBJ2-2; 8 bases fit TRBD2. CDR3 length: 16 amino acids. The V gene end was trimmed by 2 bases and the J gene end by 4 bases; junction bases not matched to a gene: 6. From germline, CDR1 is MNHNY and CDR2 SVGAGI (reference sequence). The DNA of the CDR3 is TGTGCCAGCAGTTACCGCGGGGGGCCTGGCACCGGGGAGCTGTTTTTT. It codes for CASSYRGGPGTGELFF.

This clonotype came up many times. CDR3: CATSDPGDYKETQYF. As DNA, the CDR3 is TGTGCCACCAGTGATCCCGGGGACTATAAAGAGACCCAGTACTTC. The V call is TRBV24-1, the J call TRBJ2-5, with 7 bases that match TRBD2. The CDR3 is 15 amino acids. Germline-derived CDR1 and CDR2 are KGHDR and SFDVKD. With V trimmed by 3 bases and J by 3 bases, 6 bases remained unmatched.

At least ten counts were recorded for this clonotype. The CDR3 coding sequence is TGTGCCTGGAGTGGGTCGGGTCCTGAGCAGTTCTTC. Its translation: CAWSGSGPEQFF. The chain joins TRBV30 to TRBJ2-1; D is unresolved. This CDR3 spans 12 amino acids. Germline-derived CDR1 and CDR2 are GTSNPN and SVGIG (reference sequence). Trimming took 1 base from V and 9 from J, leaving 10 bases between them.

In its sample, this clonotype was seen many times. This chain joins TRBV20-1 and TRBJ2-1; TRBD2 aligns across 11 bases. Germline trimming cut 8 bases from V and 6 bases from J; bases unmatched to any gene: 9. The length of the CDR3 is 14 residues. Germline V lookup: CDR1 DFQATT, CDR2 SNEGSKA (reference sequence). In DNA form, the CDR3 reads TGCAGTACCTACAATAGCGGGGGGGCCAATGAGCAGTTCTTC. Its protein product is CSTYNSGGANEQFF.

This clonotype was seen at least ten times. CDR3 sequence (DNA): TGTGCCAGCAGTTATGGGCCAGCCGGGGAGCTGTTTTTT. It yields the protein CASSYGPAGELFF. This sequence joins TRBV6-5 and TRBJ2-2; D is ambiguous. CDR3 size: 13 residues. Germline V gene lookup returns CDR1 MNHEY and CDR2 SVGAGI. V gave up 3 bases and J gave up 6 bases, with 8 bases separating them.

This clonotype has ten or more counts. The chain is built from TRBV5-1 and TRBJ2-7, with TRBD1 identical over 10 bases. Germline V gene lookup returns CDR1 SGHRS and CDR2 YFSETQ. CDR3 length: 14 amino acids. V gave up 2 bases and J gave up 3 bases; unmatched junction bases: 2. Written as DNA, the CDR3 is TGCGCCAGCAGCTTACGGACAGGGGGCTACGAGCAGTACTTC. Translated, it gives CASSLRTGGYEQYF.

This clonotype showed up just a few times. This chain connects TRBV29-1 to TRBJ2-1; 9 bases are shared with TRBD1. Germline lookup yields CDR1 SQVTM and CDR2 ANQGSEA. This CDR3 is 15 amino acids long. After removal of 1 base from V and 4 bases from J, the junction contained 5 bases not matched to a gene. The CDR3 DNA follows: TGCAGCGTTGAAGGAGGGACAGGGATGTACAATGAGCAGTTCTTC. Its translation: CSVEGGTGMYNEQFF.

This clonotype has ten or more counts. J is TRBJ2-3 and V is TRBV11-2, with 9 nucleotides matching TRBD1. Germline assignment: CDR1 SGHAT and CDR2 FQNNGV. This CDR3 is 17 amino acids long. Unmatched junction bases numbered 9, after V lost 2 bases and J lost 3 bases. CDR3 loop: CASSLWAGTGSTDTQYF. CDR3 DNA: TGTGCCAGCAGCTTATGGGCCGGGACAGGGAGTACAGATACGCAGTATTTT.

The V gene is TRBV4-1, the J gene TRBJ2-3; 9 bases agree with TRBD2. The ends lost 0 bases at V and 4 bases at J; junction bases unmatched: 2. This CDR3 has 15 amino acids. In germline, CDR1 is MGHRA, CDR2 YSYEKL. CDR3 protein: CASSQDRGRADTQYF. The CDR3 DNA follows: TGCGCCAGCAGCCAAGATCGCGGGAGGGCAGATACGCAGTATTTT.

This clonotype has ten or more counts. The V and J genes are TRBV7-2 and TRBJ1-2; possibly TRBD1 for D (5 bases). V lost 0 bases and J lost 4, with 15 bases in between. CDR3 length: 16 amino acids. Germline V lookup: CDR1 SGHTA, CDR2 FQGNSA. CDR3 region: CASSLAVFDSPYGYTF. The CDR3 bases are TGTGCCAGCAGCTTAGCGGTATTTGACAGCCCCTATGGCTACACCTTC.

This clonotype has at least ten counts. The chain joins TRBV10-1 to TRBJ2-3; TRBD2 agrees at 9 bases. The CDR3 contains 16 residues. CDR1 and CDR2 from the germline V gene are WNHNN and SYGVQD (reference sequence). J lost 4 bases, V lost 4 bases, and 9 bases had no gene match. DNA for the CDR3: TGCGCCAGCAGTGGACGGGGGACTAGCACCGCAGATACGCAGTATTTT. Residues: CASSGRGTSTADTQYF.

Ten or more counts support this clonotype. The rearrangement links TRBV27 to TRBJ2-7; D is perhaps TRBD1 (5 bases). Germline V lookup: CDR1 MNHEY, CDR2 SMNVEV (reference sequence). This CDR3 has 15 residues. Trimming stripped 2 bases from V and 4 bases from J, with 15 bases between. In nucleotides, the CDR3 is TGTGCCAGCAGTTTAACAGGCCTTCGCCGTTACGAGCAGTACTTC. The encoded protein is CASSLTGLRRYEQYF.

This clonotype was seen at least ten times. The chain joins TRBV6-1 to TRBJ2-6; no clear D gene. Germline V CDR1 and CDR2: MNHNS, SASEGT. V shed 5 bases and J shed 6 bases, with 2 bases lying between them. This CDR3 is 11 amino acids long. For the CDR3, the DNA is TGTGCCAGCAGTCTGGCCAACGTCCTGACTTTC. This sequence encodes CASSLANVLTF.

The chain links TRBV5-1 to TRBJ2-3, with 15 bases aligning to TRBD2. Per the germline V gene, CDR1 is SGHRS and CDR2 is YFSETQ. V lost 4 bases to trimming and J lost 0 bases; unmatched junction nucleotides: 6. The CDR3 contains 18 residues. CDR3 coding DNA: TGCGCCAGCAGCATCGGGACTAGCGGGGGGCCTAGCACAGATACGCAGTATTTT. Translating it yields CASSIGTSGGPSTDTQYF.

This clonotype showed up many times. This sequence joins TRBV20-1 and TRBJ2-2, with TRBD2 matching over 9 bases. This CDR3 is built from 15 residues. CDR1 is DFQATT and CDR2 is SNEGSKA in the germline V gene (reference sequence). The junction had 5 bases not matched to a gene; V was cut back by 0 bases and J by 6 bases. The DNA for the CDR3 is TGCAGTGCTAGAGATCGGCGGGGGGGTCCCGGGGAGCTGTTTTTT. As protein: CSARDRRGGPGELFF.

This clonotype was found many times. The V call is TRBV7-2, the J call TRBJ2-5, with D perhaps matching TRBD1 (6 bases). Germline V gives CDR1 SGHTA, CDR2 FQGNSA. Trimming pared 6 bases from V and 5 bases from J, leaving 19 bases between. CDR3 size: 15 residues. The CDR3 DNA reads as TGTGCCAGCAGACCTCCAGGGGCGGGTAGGGAGACCCAGTACTTC. Translated, it gives CASRPPGAGRETQYF. Looking up the rest from reference TRBV7-2 and TRBJ2-5 gives the full variable domain: GAGVSQSPSNKVTEKGKDVELRCDPISGHTALYWYRQSLGQGLEFLIYFQGNSAPDKSGLPSDRFSAERTGGSVSTLTIQRTQQEDSAVYLCASRPPGAGRETQYFGPGTRLLVL.

This clonotype was seen repeatedly, ten times or more. The gene calls are TRBV28 and TRBJ2-3, with D perhaps TRBD2 (7 bases). Between the trimmed V and J ends, which lost 7 bases and 5 bases, there was a span of 19 bases. Germline V lookup: CDR1 MDHEN, CDR2 SYDVKM. This CDR3 is 15 amino acids long. The CDR3 nucleotides are TGTGCCAGCATCGGCTTCGGGGGGCGTGGAGATACGCAGTATTTT. Its protein product is CASIGFGGRGDTQYF.

This clonotype came up many times. The rearrangement joins TRBV5-1 to TRBJ2-3; a possible D gene is TRBD1 (6 bases). V lost 4 bases, J lost 0 bases, and 12 bases lay in between. Germline assignment: CDR1 SGHRS and CDR2 YFSETQ. This CDR3 comprises 15 residues. CDR3 amino acids: CASSPGQPSTDTQYF. The CDR3 DNA reads as TGCGCCAGCAGCCCCGGACAGCCAAGCACAGATACGCAGTATTTT.

This clonotype was seen ten or more times. The chain has TRBV5-1 and TRBJ2-3; D unresolved. The germline CDR1 and CDR2 sequences are SGHRS and YFSETQ. This CDR3 contains 13 residues. V lost 2 bases to trimming and J lost 4 bases, with 8 bases between them. CDR3 in DNA: TGCGCCAGCAGCTTTTCGGCCGCAGATACGCAGTATTTT. Amino acids: CASSFSAADTQYF.

This clonotype was seen repeatedly, ten times or more. The CDR3 DNA sequence: TGCGCCAGCAGCTTGGCCCAGGACTCCAACACAGATACGCAGTATTTT. It yields the protein CASSLAQDSNTDTQYF. The rearrangement links TRBV5-1 to TRBJ2-3; D is perhaps TRBD2 (5 bases). CDR1 SGHRS and CDR2 YFSETQ come from the germline V gene. Trimming stripped 0 bases from V and 2 bases from J, with 13 bases between. This CDR3 has 16 amino acids.

This clonotype was recorded at least ten times. The rearrangement joins TRBV5-1 to TRBJ2-1; 10 nucleotides match TRBD1. The V gene's germline CDR1 is SGHRS and CDR2 YFSETQ. Unmatched junction bases numbered 3, after V lost 5 bases and J lost 4 bases. This CDR3 is 14 amino acids long. For the CDR3, the DNA is TGCGCCAGCAGTAGGGACAGGGGATACAATGAGCAGTTCTTC. Its protein is CASSRDRGYNEQFF.

This clonotype was picked up many times. This chain links TRBV5-1 with TRBJ2-5; tentatively, D is TRBD1 (6 bases). Germline V gene sequence: CDR1 SGHRS, CDR2 YFSETQ. This CDR3 spans 16 amino acids. Trimming pared 4 bases from V and 5 bases from J, leaving 21 bases between. The CDR3 DNA follows: TGCGCCAGCAGCCGAGCGGCCGCCAGGGGCCGGGAGACCCAGTACTTC. It yields the protein CASSRAAARGRETQYF.

This clonotype was counted ten times or more. The chain recombines TRBV6-5 with TRBJ2-7, with TRBD1 as a possible D gene (6 bases). V lost 1 base, J lost 5 bases, and 15 bases lay in between. CDR1 is MNHEY, CDR2 SVGAGI, per germline. CDR3 size: 15 residues. This CDR3 reads CASSYFGTQGNEQYF. CDR3 nucleotide sequence: TGTGCCAGCAGTTACTTTGGAACTCAGGGGAACGAGCAGTACTTC.

The gene calls are TRBV7-2 and TRBJ1-6; D gene ambiguous. This CDR3 has 12 amino acids. V was shortened by 5 bases and J by 14 bases, with 13 bases between the two germline ends. Germline assignment: CDR1 SGHTA and CDR2 FQGNSA. Here the CDR3 DNA reads TGTGCCAGCAGCCCCATCATTCGATCCCTCCACTTT. It is translated as CASSPIIRSLHF. Filled out from reference TRBV7-2 and TRBJ1-6, the complete variable domain reads GAGVSQSPSNKVTEKGKDVELRCDPISGHTALYWYRQSLGQGLEFLIYFQGNSAPDKSGLPSDRFSAERTGGSVSTLTIQRTQQEDSAVYLCASSPIIRSLHFGNGTRLTVT.